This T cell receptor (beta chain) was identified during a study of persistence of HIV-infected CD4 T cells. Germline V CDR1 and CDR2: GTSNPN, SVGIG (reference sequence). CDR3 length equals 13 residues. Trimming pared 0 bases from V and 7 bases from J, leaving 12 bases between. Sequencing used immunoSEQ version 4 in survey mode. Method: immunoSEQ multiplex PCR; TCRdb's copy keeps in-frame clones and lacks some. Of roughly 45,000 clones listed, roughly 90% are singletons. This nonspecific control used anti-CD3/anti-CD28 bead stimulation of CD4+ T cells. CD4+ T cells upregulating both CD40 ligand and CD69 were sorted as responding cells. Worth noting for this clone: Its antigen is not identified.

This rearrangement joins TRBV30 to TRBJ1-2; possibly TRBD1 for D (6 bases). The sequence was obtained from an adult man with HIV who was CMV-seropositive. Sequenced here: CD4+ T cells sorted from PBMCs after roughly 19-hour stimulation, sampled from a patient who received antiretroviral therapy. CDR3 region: CAWSVFRGSGYTF. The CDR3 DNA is TGTGCCTGGAGTGTTTTCAGGGGCTCTGGCTACACCTTC.